This T cell receptor (beta chain) was obtained from a study of cytomegalovirus exposure and HLA in healthy donors. A multiplex PCR was run with 60 Vbeta primers and 13 Jbeta primers. Clones were sequenced by immunoSEQ multiplex PCR, and TCRdb holds only the in-frame ones, with some missing. The data show 150,000 to 250,000 clones, with over 75% seen just once and approximately 2.2% held by the top ten. Input material: PBMCs. This receptor was identified in a woman between 50 and 59 years old in good health and CMV-seronegative.

CDR3 DNA sequence: TGTGCCAGCAGTTCGAGCGCCTACGAGCAGTACTTC. Translated: CASSSSAYEQYF. The chain couples TRBV28 to TRBJ2-7; D not certain. The V end lost 4 bases, the J end lost 2 bases, and 6 bases lay between the germline ends. This CDR3 region has 12 residues. Germline V gene data show CDR1 as MDHEN and CDR2 as SYDVKM.